This TCR beta chain was recovered during a study of blood T cell repertoires in COVID-19. On the study more broadly: COVID-19 samples, acute and convalescent, were from the United States, Italy and Spain. PBMCs, B-cell-depleted T cells, or T cells provided the cDNA or gDNA that made up the material.

How the authors handled the data: Amplifying reference gene primers gave estimates of nucleated cell counts. Produced via immunoSEQ multiplex PCR; TCRdb's table is partial and in-frame only. Clonal size and the V and J genes are those of that table, whereas D and trimming came from the DNA. The sample yields some 110,000 clones, roughly 90% seen once. CDR1 and CDR2 from the germline V gene are SGHTA and FQGNSA. V gave up 4 bases and J gave up 6 bases; unmatched junction bases: 19. CDR3 length equals 18 residues. The chain uses TRBV7-2 and TRBJ1-2; 8 bases are shared with TRBD1. The receptor comes from a man in his forties with acute or convalescent COVID-19. Sequenced sample: peripheral blood. The CDR3 DNA follows: TGTGCCAGCAGCTCCGACTACCAGGGGGCGCGAGGTTCGGATGGCTACACCTTC. It specifies CASSSDYQGARGSDGYTF.